The clone carrying this T cell receptor beta chain came up a few times. Its antigen remains unidentified. Germline values: CDR1 LGHNT, CDR2 FRNRAP. The junction had 6 bases not matched to a gene; V was cut back by 8 bases and J by 0 bases. The CDR3 extends over 14 amino acids. This record comes from a study of immune evolution from preneoplasia to lung adenocarcinoma. Using immunoSEQ multiplex PCR, the repertoire was profiled, and TCRdb retains in-frame clones only, with some absent. Of about 7,800 clones listed, around 77% are singletons. The study's findings and limits: From normal lung to invasive adenocarcinoma, top clone frequencies appeared to decrease.

This chain links TRBV12-5 with TRBJ1-1, with 7 bases identical to TRBD1. Sequencing was done on a sample of FFPE lung adenocarcinoma in situ tissue. The receptor was isolated from a donor older than 65 with lung adenocarcinoma. Some clones in this sample may be carry-over from other donors' samples. CDR3 loop: CASRRGSMNTEAFF. The CDR3 DNA reads TGTGCTAGTCGCAGGGGGAGCATGAACACTGAAGCTTTCTTT.